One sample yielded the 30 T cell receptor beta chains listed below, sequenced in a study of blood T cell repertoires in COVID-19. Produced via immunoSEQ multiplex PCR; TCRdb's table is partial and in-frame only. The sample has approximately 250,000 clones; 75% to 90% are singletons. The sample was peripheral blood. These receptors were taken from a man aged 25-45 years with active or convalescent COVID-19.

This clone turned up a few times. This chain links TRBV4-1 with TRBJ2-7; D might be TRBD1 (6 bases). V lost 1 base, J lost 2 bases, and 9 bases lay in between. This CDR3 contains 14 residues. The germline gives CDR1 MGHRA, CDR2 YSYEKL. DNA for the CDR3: TGCGCCAGCAGCCAAGGGACAGCACCCTACGAGCAGTACTTC. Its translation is CASSQGTAPYEQYF.

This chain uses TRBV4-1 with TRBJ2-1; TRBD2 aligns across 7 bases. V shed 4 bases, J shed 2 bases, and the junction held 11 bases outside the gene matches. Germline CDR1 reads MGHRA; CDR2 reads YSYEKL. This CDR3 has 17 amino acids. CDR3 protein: CASSLPREGITYNEQFF. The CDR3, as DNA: TGCGCCAGCAGCCTTCCGAGGGAGGGAATAACCTACAATGAGCAGTTCTTC.

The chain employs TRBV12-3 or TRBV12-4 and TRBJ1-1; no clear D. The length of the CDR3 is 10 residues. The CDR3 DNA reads TGTGCGCTAAGTGACACTGAAGCTTTCTTT. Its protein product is CALSDTEAFF.

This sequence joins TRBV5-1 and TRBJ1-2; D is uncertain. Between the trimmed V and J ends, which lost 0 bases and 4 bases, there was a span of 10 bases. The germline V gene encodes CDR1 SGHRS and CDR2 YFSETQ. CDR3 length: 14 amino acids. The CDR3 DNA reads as TGCGCCAGCAGCTTGGGTGGTTTTAGCTATGGCTACACCTTC. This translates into CASSLGGFSYGYTF.

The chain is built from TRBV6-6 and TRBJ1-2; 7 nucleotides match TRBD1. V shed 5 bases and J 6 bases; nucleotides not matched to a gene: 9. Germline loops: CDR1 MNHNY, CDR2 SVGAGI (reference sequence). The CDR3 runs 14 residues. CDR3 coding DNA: TGTGCCAGCAGTCCGGGACAGCTCATCAATGGCTACACCTTC. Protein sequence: CASSPGQLINGYTF.

CDR3 protein: CASSISTSGNTIYF. The CDR3 DNA reads as TGTGCCAGTAGTATATCGACTTCTGGAAACACCATATATTTT. The chain joins TRBV19 to TRBJ1-3; the D is unclear. In germline, CDR1 is LNHDA, CDR2 SQIVND (reference sequence). V gave up 2 bases and J gave up 1 base, with 6 bases separating them. The CDR3 extends over 14 amino acids.

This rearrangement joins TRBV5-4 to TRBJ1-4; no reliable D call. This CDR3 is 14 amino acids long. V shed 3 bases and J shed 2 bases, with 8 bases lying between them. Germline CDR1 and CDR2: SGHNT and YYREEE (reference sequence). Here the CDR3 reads CASSSSGTNEKLFF. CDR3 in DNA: TGTGCCAGCAGCTCTTCGGGGACTAATGAAAAACTGTTTTTT.

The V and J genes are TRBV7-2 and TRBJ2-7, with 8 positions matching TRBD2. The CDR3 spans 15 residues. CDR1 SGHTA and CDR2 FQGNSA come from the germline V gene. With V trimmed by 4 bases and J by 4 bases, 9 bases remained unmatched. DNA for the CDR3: TGTGCCAGCAGCTCGGCGGCGGGGGGCTTATACGAGCAGTACTTC. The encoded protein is CASSSAAGGLYEQYF. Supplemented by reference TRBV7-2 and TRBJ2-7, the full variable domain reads GAGVSQSPSNKVTEKGKDVELRCDPISGHTALYWYRQSLGQGLEFLIYFQGNSAPDKSGLPSDRFSAERTGGSVSTLTIQRTQQEDSAVYLCASSSAAGGLYEQYFGPGTRLTVT.

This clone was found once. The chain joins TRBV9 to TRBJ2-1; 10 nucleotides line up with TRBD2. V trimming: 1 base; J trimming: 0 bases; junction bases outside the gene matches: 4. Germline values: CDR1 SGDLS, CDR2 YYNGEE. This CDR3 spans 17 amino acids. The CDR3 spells CASSVSGGVSSYNEQFF. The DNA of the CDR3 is TGTGCCAGCAGCGTAAGCGGGGGGGTCAGCTCCTACAATGAGCAGTTCTTC.

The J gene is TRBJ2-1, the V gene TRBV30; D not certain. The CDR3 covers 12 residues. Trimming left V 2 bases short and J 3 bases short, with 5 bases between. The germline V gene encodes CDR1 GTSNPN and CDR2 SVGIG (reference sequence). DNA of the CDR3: TGTGCCTGGAGTCGACTCTACAATGAGCAGTTCTTC. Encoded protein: CAWSRLYNEQFF.

The CDR3 sequence is CASSLSQGYTEAFF. The CDR3 nucleotides read TGTGCCAGCAGTTTATCACAGGGATACACTGAAGCTTTCTTT. The J gene is TRBJ1-1, the V gene TRBV27, with D tentatively TRBD1 (6 bases). Trimming removed 0 bases from V and 3 bases from J, with 8 bases in between. Per the germline V gene, CDR1 is MNHEY and CDR2 is SMNVEV (reference sequence). This CDR3 has 14 residues.

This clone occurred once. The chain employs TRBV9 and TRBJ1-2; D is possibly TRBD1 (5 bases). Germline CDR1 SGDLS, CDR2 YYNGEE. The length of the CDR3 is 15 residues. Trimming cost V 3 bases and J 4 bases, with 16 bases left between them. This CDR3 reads CASSASSGGSYGYTF. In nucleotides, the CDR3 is TGTGCCAGCAGCGCATCAAGCGGGGGGTCCTATGGCTACACCTTC.

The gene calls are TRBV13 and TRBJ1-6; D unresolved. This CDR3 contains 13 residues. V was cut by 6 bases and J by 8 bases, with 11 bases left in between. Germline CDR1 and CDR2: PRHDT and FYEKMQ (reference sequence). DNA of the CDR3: TGTGCCAGCAGTTCGATGGTAGATTCACCCCTCCACTTT. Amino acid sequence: CASSSMVDSPLHF.

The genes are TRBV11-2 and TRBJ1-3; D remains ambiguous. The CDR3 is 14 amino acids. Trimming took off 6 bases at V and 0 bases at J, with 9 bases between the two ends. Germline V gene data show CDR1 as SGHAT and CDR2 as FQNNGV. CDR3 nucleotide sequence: TGTGCCAGCAGTACTCCGAACTCTGGAAACACCATATATTTT. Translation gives CASSTPNSGNTIYF.

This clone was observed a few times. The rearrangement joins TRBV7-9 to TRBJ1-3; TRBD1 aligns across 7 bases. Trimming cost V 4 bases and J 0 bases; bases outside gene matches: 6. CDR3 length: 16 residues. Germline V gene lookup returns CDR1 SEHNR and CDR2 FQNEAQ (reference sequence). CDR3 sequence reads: CASSSPTGRSGNTIYF. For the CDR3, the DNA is TGTGCCAGCAGCTCCCCGACAGGGCGCTCTGGAAACACCATATATTTT.

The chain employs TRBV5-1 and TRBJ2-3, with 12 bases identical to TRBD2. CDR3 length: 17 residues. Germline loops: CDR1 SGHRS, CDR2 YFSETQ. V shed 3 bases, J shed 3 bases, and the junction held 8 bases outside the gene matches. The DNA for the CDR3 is TGCGCCAGCAGCTGGCCTAGACTAGCGGGGGATACAGATACGCAGTATTTT. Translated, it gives CASSWPRLAGDTDTQYF.

CDR3 nucleotide sequence: TGCAGCGTTTATTCCGCTAACTATGGCTACACCTTC. Translating it yields CSVYSANYGYTF. The chain joins TRBV29-1 to TRBJ1-2; D gene unclear. CDR3 length: 12 amino acids. Germline CDR1 SQVTM, CDR2 ANQGSEA. Trimming took 5 bases from V and 0 from J, leaving 7 bases between them. The full variable domain, in which reference TRBV29-1 and TRBJ1-2 provide the parts outside the CDR3, is SAVISQKPSRDICQRGTSLTIQCQVDSQVTMMFWYRQQPGQSLTLIATANQGSEATYESGFVIDKFPISRPNLTFSTLTVSNMSPEDSSIYLCSVYSANYGYTFGSGTRLTVV.

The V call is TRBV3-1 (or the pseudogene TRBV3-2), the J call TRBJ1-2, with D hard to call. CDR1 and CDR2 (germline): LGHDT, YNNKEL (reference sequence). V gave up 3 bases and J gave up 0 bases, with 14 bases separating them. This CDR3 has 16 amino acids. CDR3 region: CASSHWQAGTNYGYTF. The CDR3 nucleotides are TGTGCCAGCAGCCATTGGCAGGCGGGGACTAACTATGGCTACACCTTC.

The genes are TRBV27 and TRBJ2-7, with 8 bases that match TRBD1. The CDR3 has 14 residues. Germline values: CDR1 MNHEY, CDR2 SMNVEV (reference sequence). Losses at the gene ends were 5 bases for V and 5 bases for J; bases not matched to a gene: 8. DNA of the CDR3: TGTGCCAGCAGTACTCGTTCAGGGGGCGACGAGCAGTACTTC. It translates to CASSTRSGGDEQYF.

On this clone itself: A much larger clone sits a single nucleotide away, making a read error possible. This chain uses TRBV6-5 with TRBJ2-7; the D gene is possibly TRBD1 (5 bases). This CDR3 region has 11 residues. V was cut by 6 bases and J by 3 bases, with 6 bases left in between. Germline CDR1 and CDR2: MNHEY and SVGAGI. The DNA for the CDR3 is TGTGCCAGCAGCGACAGCTACGAGCAGTACTTC. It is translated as CASSDSYEQYF.

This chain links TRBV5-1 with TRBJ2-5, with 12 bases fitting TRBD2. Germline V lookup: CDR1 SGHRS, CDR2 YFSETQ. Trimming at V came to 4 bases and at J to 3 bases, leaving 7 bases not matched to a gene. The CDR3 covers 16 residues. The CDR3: CASSQGLAGTEETQYF. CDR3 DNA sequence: TGCGCCAGCAGCCAAGGACTAGCGGGAACCGAAGAGACCCAGTACTTC.

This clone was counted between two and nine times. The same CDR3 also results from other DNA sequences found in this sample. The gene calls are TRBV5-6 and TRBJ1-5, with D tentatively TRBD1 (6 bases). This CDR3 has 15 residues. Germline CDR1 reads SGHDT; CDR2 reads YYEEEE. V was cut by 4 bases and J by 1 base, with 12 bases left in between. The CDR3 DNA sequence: TGTGCCAGCAGCCCTGGAACAGGGAGCAATCAGCCCCAGCATTTT. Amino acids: CASSPGTGSNQPQHF.

CDR3 DNA sequence: TGTGCCAGCCAAGGGACAGGGGCGACGCGAGAAGAGACCCAGTACTTC. It yields the protein CASQGTGATREETQYF. The chain combines TRBV18 with TRBJ2-5, with 10 bases identical to TRBD1. The CDR3 consists of 16 residues. V lost 8 bases, J lost 3 bases, and 12 bases stayed unmatched. Germline CDR1 KGHSH, CDR2 LQKENI.

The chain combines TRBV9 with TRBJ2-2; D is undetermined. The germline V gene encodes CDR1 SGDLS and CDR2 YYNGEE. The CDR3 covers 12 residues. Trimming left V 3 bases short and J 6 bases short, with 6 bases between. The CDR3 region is CASSARPGELFF. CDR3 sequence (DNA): TGTGCCAGCAGCGCCCGTCCCGGGGAGCTGTTTTTT.

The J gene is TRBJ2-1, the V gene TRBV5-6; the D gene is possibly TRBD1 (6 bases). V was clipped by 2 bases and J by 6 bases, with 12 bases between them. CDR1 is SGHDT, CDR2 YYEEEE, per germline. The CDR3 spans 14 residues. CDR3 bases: TGTGCCAGCAGCTTCTTAGGGGGTAGCAATGAGCAGTTCTTC. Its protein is CASSFLGGSNEQFF.

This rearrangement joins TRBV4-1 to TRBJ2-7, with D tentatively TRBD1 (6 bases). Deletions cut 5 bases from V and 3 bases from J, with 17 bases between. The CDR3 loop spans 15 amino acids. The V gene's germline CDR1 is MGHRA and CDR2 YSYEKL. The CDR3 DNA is TGCGCCAGCAGCAACCCATTACAGGGTATCTACGAGCAGTACTTC. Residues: CASSNPLQGIYEQYF.

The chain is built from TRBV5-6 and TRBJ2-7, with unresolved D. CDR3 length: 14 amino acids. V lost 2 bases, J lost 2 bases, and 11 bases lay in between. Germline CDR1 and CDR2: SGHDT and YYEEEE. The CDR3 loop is CASSFPVSPYEQYF. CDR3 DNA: TGTGCCAGCAGCTTTCCGGTTTCACCCTACGAGCAGTACTTC.

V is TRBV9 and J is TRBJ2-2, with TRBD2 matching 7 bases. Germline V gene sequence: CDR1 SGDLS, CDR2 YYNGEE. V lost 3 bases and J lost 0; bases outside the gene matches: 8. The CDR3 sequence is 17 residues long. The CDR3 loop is CASSGPTGGSNTGELFF. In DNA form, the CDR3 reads TGTGCCAGCAGCGGGCCTACGGGGGGATCGAACACCGGGGAGCTGTTTTTT.

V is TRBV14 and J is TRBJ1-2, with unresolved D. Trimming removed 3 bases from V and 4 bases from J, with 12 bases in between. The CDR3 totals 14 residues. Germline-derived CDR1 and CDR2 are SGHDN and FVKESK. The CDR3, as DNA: TGTGCCAGCAGCCAGAGGTCTAGCCCCTATGGCTACACCTTC. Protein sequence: CASSQRSSPYGYTF. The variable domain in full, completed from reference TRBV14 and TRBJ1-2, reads EAGVTQFPSHSVIEKGQTVTLRCDPISGHDNLYWYRRVMGKEIKFLLHFVKESKQDESGMPNNRFLAERTGGTYSTLKVQPAELEDSGVYFCASSQRSSPYGYTFGSGTRLTVV.

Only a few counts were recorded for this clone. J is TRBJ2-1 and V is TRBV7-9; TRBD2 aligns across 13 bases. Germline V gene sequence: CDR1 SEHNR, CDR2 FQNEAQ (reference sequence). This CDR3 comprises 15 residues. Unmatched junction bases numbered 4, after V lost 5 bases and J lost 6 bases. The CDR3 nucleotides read TGTGCCAGCAGCCTACTAGCGGGGGGGATCAATGAGCAGTTCTTC. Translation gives CASSLLAGGINEQFF.